This passage covers 2 T cell receptor beta chains from one sample sequenced in a study of blood T cell repertoires in COVID-19. Measured with immunoSEQ multiplex PCR; TCRdb has only the in-frame clones, and not every one. The profile covers under 150,000 clones, with about 87% appearing a single time and roughly 4% taken by the ten largest. The sample taken for sequencing was peripheral blood. These receptors came from a woman between 40 and 55 years old with acute or convalescent COVID-19.

V and J are TRBV4-3 and TRBJ2-3, with 10 nucleotides matching TRBD2. Germline loops: CDR1 LGHNA, CDR2 YSLEER. V was pared by 1 base and J by 2 bases, with 6 bases of the junction left unmatched. The CDR3 length is 17 residues. CDR3 sequence reads: CASSQVGSGGATDTQYF. As DNA, the CDR3 is TGCGCCAGCAGCCAAGTGGGGAGCGGGGGGGCCACAGATACGCAGTATTTT.

This sequence joins TRBV21-1 and TRBJ1-6; the DNA was not used to check the table's D call, TRBD1. TRBV21-1 constitutes a pseudogene. The CDR3 is made up of 15 amino acids. The CDR3 sequence is CASSKAGVGNSPLHF. CDR3 nucleotides: TGTGCCAGCAGCAAAGCAGGGGTTGGGAATTCACCCCTCCACTTT.